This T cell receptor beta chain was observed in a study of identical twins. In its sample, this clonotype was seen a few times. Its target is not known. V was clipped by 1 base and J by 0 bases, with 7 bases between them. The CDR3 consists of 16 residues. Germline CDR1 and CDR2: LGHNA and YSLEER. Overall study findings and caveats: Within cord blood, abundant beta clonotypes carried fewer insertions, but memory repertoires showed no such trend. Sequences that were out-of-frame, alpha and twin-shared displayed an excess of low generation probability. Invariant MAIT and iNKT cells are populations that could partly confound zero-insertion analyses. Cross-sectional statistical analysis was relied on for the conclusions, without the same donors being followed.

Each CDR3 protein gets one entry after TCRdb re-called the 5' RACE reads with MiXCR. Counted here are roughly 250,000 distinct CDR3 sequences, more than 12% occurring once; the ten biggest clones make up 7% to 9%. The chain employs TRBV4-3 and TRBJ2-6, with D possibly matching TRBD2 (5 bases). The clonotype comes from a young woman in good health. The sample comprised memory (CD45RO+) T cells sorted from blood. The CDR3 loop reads CASSQARGSGANVLTF. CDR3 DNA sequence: TGCGCCAGCAGCCAAGCCCGGGGCTCTGGGGCCAACGTCCTGACTTTC.